The sequence of this T cell receptor beta chain was determined in a study of Graves' ophthalmopathy and Graves' hyperthyroidism. Study-wide results and caveats: Appearing in blood as well were most expanded thyroid clonotypes above 0.001 frequency.

Amplifying from RNA transcripts, the study obtained TCR beta CDR3 regions. First-round RT-PCR with HTBI primers preceded a second-round multiplex PCR. From the multiplex PCR reads, TCRdb called clonotypes with MiXCR, one entry per CDR3 protein. The sample has approximately 1.2 million distinct CDR3 sequences; 35% to 40% are singletons. Pregnancy or lactation, uncontrolled infections and other autoimmune diseases were grounds for excluding patients. Serum thyroxine and TRAb, along with clinical symptoms, thyroid ultrasound and orbital computed tomography, were what diagnosis relied on. To note about this clonotype: Its antigen is as yet unknown. This clone may be a read error of a much larger clone one base away.

The CDR3 is 16 amino acids. Germline V lookup: CDR1 SQVTM, CDR2 ANQGSEA. With 0 bases removed from V and 2 bases from J, the gap between germline ends came to 16 bases. The clonotype comes from an adult man with Graves' hyperthyroidism. This chain connects TRBV29-1 to TRBJ2-5; D may correspond to TRBD1 or TRBD2 (6 bases each). The sequenced material came from peripheral blood or thyroid tissue (not recorded which). CDR3 residues: CSVEDPRGQTQETQYF. The CDR3 nucleotides are TGCAGCGTTGAAGATCCCCGGGGGCAAACGCAAGAGACCCAGTACTTC.